The T cell receptor (beta chain) described here comes from a study of technical replicates of blood from a few donors. Germline CDR1 is SQVTM and CDR2 is ANQGSEA. V lost 3 bases to trimming and J lost 1 base, with 3 bases between them. The CDR3 has 11 amino acids. Data came from immunoSEQ multiplex PCR; TCRdb stores just in-frame clones and leaves some out. Among around 50,000 clones listed, around 95% were seen once. Sequencing was carried out using T cells isolated from PBMCs. The genes are TRBV29-1 and TRBJ1-1; D is ambiguous. This sequence originates from a human donor in good health. CDR3 DNA sequence: TGCAGCGTTGACTGGAACACTGAAGCTTTCTTT. It translates to CSVDWNTEAFF.